These 16 T cell receptor beta chains originate from one sample sequenced in a study of cytomegalovirus exposure and HLA in healthy donors. Primers included in the PCR were 60 Vbeta and 13 Jbeta primers. The protocol was immunoSEQ multiplex PCR, while the TCRdb copy is restricted to in-frame clones and leaves out a portion. The top ten hold 5% to 6.5% of the sample, which has roughly 150,000 clones, under 85% seen once. Sequenced: PBMCs. These receptors were taken from a woman between 18 and 30 years old in good health and CMV-seropositive.

The genes are TRBV29-1 and TRBJ2-3; a possible D gene is TRBD1 (6 bases). The CDR3 contains 13 residues. Germline V lookup: CDR1 SQVTM, CDR2 ANQGSEA. The V gene lost 7 bases and the J gene lost 2 bases, with 13 bases spanning the gap. CDR3 sequence: CSGGTPDTDTQYF. The CDR3 bases are TGCAGCGGTGGGACACCCGACACAGATACGCAGTATTTT.

Turning to this clone: The same CDR3 also results from other DNA sequences found in this sample. This chain joins TRBV7-3 and TRBJ2-3; 8 bases match TRBD2. CDR1 is SGHTA and CDR2 is FQGTGA in the germline V gene. V gave up 1 base and J gave up 6 bases; unmatched junction bases: 9. The CDR3 has 16 residues. The CDR3, as DNA: TGTGCCAGCAGCTTAATGTCCGGGGGGGCGAGGGATACGCAGTATTTT. Protein: CASSLMSGGARDTQYF.

The V and J genes are TRBV23-1 and TRBJ2-2; maybe TRBD2 (5 bases). TRBV23-1 falls under the ORF class, with uncertain function. The CDR3 spans 17 residues. Trimming cost V 0 bases and J 2 bases, with 13 bases left between them. This CDR3 is CASSQSKGGCNTGELFF. The CDR3 DNA sequence: TGCGCCAGCAGTCAATCGAAAGGCGGGTGTAACACCGGGGAGCTGTTTTTT.

The V and J genes are TRBV4-1 and TRBJ2-2, with D perhaps matching TRBD2 (6 bases). Between the trimmed V and J ends, which lost 3 bases and 6 bases, there was a span of 8 bases. Germline V gene sequence: CDR1 MGHRA, CDR2 YSYEKL. The CDR3 has 13 amino acids. In nucleotides, the CDR3 is TGCGCCAGCAGCCATTGGGGGGCCGGGGAGCTGTTTTTT. It specifies CASSHWGAGELFF.

This sequence joins TRBV5-1 and TRBJ2-2; 8 bases map to TRBD1. Germline-derived CDR1 and CDR2 are SGHRS and YFSETQ. This CDR3 spans 15 amino acids. The trim removed 5 bases at V and 1 base at J, leaving 4 bases unmatched. CDR3 bases: TGCGCCAGCAGGACCGGGACAGGGAACACCGGGGAGCTGTTTTTT. Translation: CASRTGTGNTGELFF. The variable domain in full, with the rest retrieved from reference TRBV5-1 and TRBJ2-2, is KAGVTQTPRYLIKTRGQQVTLSCSPISGHRSVSWYQQTPGQGLQFLFEYFSETQRNKGNFPGRFSGRQFSNSRSEMNVSTLELGDSALYLCASRTGTGNTGELFFGEGSRLTVL.

V gene TRBV6-1 combines with J gene TRBJ1-1; unclear D gene. There are 13 residues in the CDR3. Trimming cost V 11 bases and J 1 base, with 14 bases left between them. Germline-derived CDR1 and CDR2 are MNHNS and SASEGT. CDR3 protein: CAGTHQENTEAFF. CDR3 nucleotide sequence: TGTGCCGGAACCCATCAGGAGAACACTGAAGCTTTCTTT.

This clone was counted between two and nine times. The CDR3 here is CASSYESGDLYEQYF. CDR3 coding DNA: TGTGCCAGCAGTTACGAGTCAGGGGATCTCTACGAGCAGTACTTC. This chain joins TRBV6-5 and TRBJ2-7, with TRBD1 as a possible D gene (6 bases). The V end was cut by 2 bases, the J end by 3 bases, with 14 bases between. Per germline, CDR1 MNHEY and CDR2 SVGAGI. This CDR3 contains 15 residues.

The chain uses TRBV7-9 and TRBJ2-5; 7 nucleotides agree with TRBD2. Judging by the DNA end, TRBJ2-7 fits better; the J call may be wrong. CDR1 and CDR2 (germline): SEHNR, FQNEAQ (reference sequence). The CDR3 sequence is 13 residues long. The CDR3 is CASSTSETYEQYF. As DNA, the CDR3 is TGTGCCAGCTCCACTAGCGAGACCTACGAGCAGTACTTC.

The rearrangement links TRBV5-6 to TRBJ1-2, with TRBD1 matching 11 bases. This CDR3 spans 14 amino acids. Trimming took 5 bases from V and 6 from J; bases not matched to a gene: 6. Germline V gene lookup returns CDR1 SGHDT and CDR2 YYEEEE. The CDR3 protein is CASRVGQGADGYTF. Written as DNA, the CDR3 is TGTGCCAGCAGAGTCGGACAGGGGGCGGATGGCTACACCTTC.

This sequence joins TRBV9 and TRBJ1-6; 8 positions match TRBD1. Trimming at V came to 6 bases and at J to 8 bases, leaving 7 bases not matched to a gene. The CDR3 runs to 14 residues. Germline V lookup: CDR1 SGDLS, CDR2 YYNGEE. The CDR3 bases are TGTGCCAGCACCTATGGACAGGGCGATTCACCCCTCCACTTT. Translated: CASTYGQGDSPLHF.

J is TRBJ2-5 and V is TRBV5-4, with 10 bases identical to TRBD1. With the DNA end fitting TRBJ2-7 better, the J assignment may be wrong. Germline V gene sequence: CDR1 SGHNT, CDR2 YYREEE (reference sequence). This CDR3 has 16 residues. The CDR3 bases are TGTGCCAGCAGCACCCCCACCGGGACAGGGGTTCGCGAGCAGTACTTC. This gives the protein CASSTPTGTGVREQYF.

V gene TRBV5-1 combines with J gene TRBJ1-1; no firm D call. CDR1 and CDR2 from the germline V gene are SGHRS and YFSETQ. This CDR3 spans 16 amino acids. Trimming shortened V by 0 bases and J by 0 bases, and 12 bases separated the two germline ends. The CDR3 DNA reads TGCGCCAGCAGCTTGGTTGTCGGGTCGATGAACACTGAAGCTTTCTTT. It codes for CASSLVVGSMNTEAFF.

The chain recombines TRBV30 with TRBJ2-6; 7 bases fit TRBD1. The CDR3 loop spans 15 amino acids. From germline, CDR1 is GTSNPN and CDR2 SVGIG (reference sequence). Unmatched junction bases numbered 5, after V lost 4 bases and J lost 2 bases. The CDR3 DNA reads as TGTGCCTGGACGGCAGACAGGGCTGGGGCCAACGTCCTGACTTTC. It translates to CAWTADRAGANVLTF.

The chain carries TRBV19 and TRBJ2-5, with TRBD1 matching 9 bases. CDR3 length: 14 amino acids. The junction had 3 bases not matched to a gene; V was cut back by 2 bases and J by 5 bases. CDR1 LNHDA and CDR2 SQIVND come from the germline V gene (reference sequence). CDR3 protein: CASSITGGKETQYF. The CDR3 DNA is TGTGCCAGTAGTATAACAGGGGGCAAGGAGACCCAGTACTTC.

The chain couples TRBV6-5 to TRBJ1-1, with 12 nucleotides matching TRBD1. In germline, CDR1 is MNHEY, CDR2 SVGAGI. After removal of 6 bases from V and 5 bases from J, the junction contained 7 bases not matched to a gene. The CDR3 contains 15 residues. CDR3 nucleotide sequence: TGTGCCAGCAGAGGGACAGGGGGCTCGCCGACTGAAGCTTTCTTT. Translating gives CASRGTGGSPTEAFF.

The chain has TRBV5-1 and TRBJ2-1; TRBD2 aligns across 12 bases. The CDR3 sequence is 15 residues long. Unmatched junction bases numbered 3, after V lost 1 base and J lost 7 bases. The V gene's germline CDR1 is SGHRS and CDR2 YFSETQ. Written as DNA, the CDR3 is TGCGCCAGCAGCTTGATGACTAGCGGGGGTAATGAGCAGTTCTTC. Amino acid sequence: CASSLMTSGGNEQFF.